Here is one T cell receptor beta chain with its context. Per the authors' pipeline: Amplification from reference gene primers served as the basis for estimated nucleated cell counts. The repertoire was sequenced with immunoSEQ multiplex PCR; TCRdb's copy has only in-frame clones and lacks some. That table furnishes V, J and clone size, whereas the DNA furnished D and trimming. The sample shows around 400,000 clones, 80% to 90% of them seen only once. The germline CDR1 and CDR2 sequences are MDHEN and SYDVKM. The CDR3 consists of 12 residues. Trimming cost V 7 bases and J 15 bases; bases outside gene matches: 11. This sample is drawn from a study of blood T cell repertoires in COVID-19. The overall study: Italy, Spain and the United States were the sources of the convalescent and acute COVID-19 samples. PBMCs, B-cell-depleted T cells, or T cells provided the cDNA or gDNA that made up the material.

This clonotype was obtained from a man aged 35-49 years with acute or convalescent COVID-19. Input material: peripheral blood. The chain is built from TRBV28 and TRBJ2-4; 8 bases map to TRBD1. CDR3 DNA sequence: TGTGCCAGCACCTCCGGGACAGGCCTGCCGTACTTC. It codes for CASTSGTGLPYF.